The rows below give T cell receptor beta chains drawn from one sample of a study of cytomegalovirus exposure and HLA in healthy donors. Method: immunoSEQ multiplex PCR; TCRdb's copy keeps in-frame clones and lacks some. The table has under 200,000 clones, approximately 81% seen once; the top ten hold roughly 1.5%. Sequences were obtained from PBMCs. The receptors shown here come from a male donor in good health and CMV-seronegative. Each CDR3 is given with its conserved first and last residue. A D gene is named only where the DNA matches it firmly. Rows may omit the clone size; those that give it use once, few, many or a size class.

CASSVFFGGRSTDTQYF | TGTGCCAGCAGTGTTTTTTTCGGCGGGAGAAGCACAGATACGCAGTATTTT | - | TRBJ2-3 | TRBD2 | TRBV2
CASSSSPDRDYGYTF | TGTGCCAGCAGCTCTTCTCCGGACAGGGATTATGGCTACACCTTC | - | TRBJ1-2 | TRBD1 | TRBV9
CASNLDGGRSYGYTF | TGTGCCAGCAACCTCGACGGAGGGCGGTCCTATGGCTACACCTTC | - | TRBJ1-2 | - | TRBV7-9
CASGLGAGNTIYF | TGTGCTAGTGGTCTAGGAGCGGGAAACACCATATATTTT | once | TRBJ1-3 | - | TRBV12-5
CASSRDSNYGYTF | TGTGCCAGCAGCCGGGACAGCAACTATGGCTACACCTTC | - | TRBJ1-2 | TRBD1 | TRBV11-2
CASSPRGGGDTEAFF | TGTGCCAGCAGTCCACGGGGCGGGGGCGACACTGAAGCTTTCTTT | - | TRBJ1-1 | - | TRBV6-1
CASSVGTETFGEQYF | TGTGCCAGCAGCGTAGGGACAGAAACCTTCGGGGAGCAGTACTTC | few | TRBJ2-7 | - | TRBV9
CAISEGSPGQPQHF | TGTGCCATCAGTGAGGGTTCACCCGGTCAGCCCCAGCATTTT | - | TRBJ1-5 | - | TRBV10-3
CASSPPDRDYTF | TGTGCCAGTAGTCCGCCCGACAGGGACTACACCTTC | - | TRBJ1-2 | TRBD1 | TRBV19
CASSPLGSGSGANVLTF | TGTGCCAGCTCACCACTAGGGAGTGGCTCTGGGGCCAACGTCCTGACTTTC | - | TRBJ2-6 | - | TRBV18
CASSFQGNSYNEQFF | TGTGCCAGCAGCTTTCAGGGGAACTCCTACAATGAGCAGTTCTTC | - | TRBJ2-1 | - | TRBV5-5
CASSPDTTEQYF | TGCGCCAGCAGCCCCGACACCACGGAGCAGTACTTC | - | TRBJ2-7 | - | TRBV4-1
CASSQPDRLYGYTF | TGTGCCAGCAGCCAACCGGACAGACTGTATGGCTACACCTTC | once | TRBJ1-2 | - | TRBV4-2
CASSRDGRGKYNEQFF | TGTGCCAGTAGTAGAGACGGGCGGGGAAAATACAATGAGCAGTTCTTC | - | TRBJ2-1 | - | TRBV19
CASSPGQGRLSGANVLTF | TGTGCCAGCAGCCCTGGACAGGGGCGTCTCTCTGGGGCCAACGTCCTGACTTTC | few | TRBJ2-6 | TRBD1 | TRBV11-3
CASSPAAGDVNEQFF | TGTGCCAGCAGCCCGGCCGCGGGGGACGTCAATGAGCAGTTCTTC | - | TRBJ2-1 | TRBD2 | TRBV11-2
CASSPRGGAYEQYF | TGTGCCAGCAGTCCTCGTGGGGGGGCCTACGAGCAGTACTTC | - | TRBJ2-7 | TRBD2 | TRBV27
CASSRSGTGAIEQYF | TGTGCCAGCAGCCGAAGCGGGACAGGGGCCATCGAGCAGTACTTC | - | TRBJ2-7 | TRBD1 | TRBV5-5
CASSFDRVAYEQYF | TGCGCCAGCAGCTTCGACAGGGTGGCCTACGAGCAGTACTTC | - | TRBJ2-7 | TRBD1 | TRBV5-1
CASSLRTEASYEQYF | TGTGCCAGCAGCTTAAGGACGGAGGCAAGCTACGAGCAGTACTTC | once | TRBJ2-7 | - | TRBV11-2
CAISEPRTGSNQPQHF | TGTGCCATCAGTGAGCCACGGACAGGGAGTAATCAGCCCCAGCATTTT | - | TRBJ1-5 | TRBD1 | TRBV10-3
CSSSSGTGYQPQHF | TGTTCCAGCAGCTCCGGGACAGGGTATCAGCCCCAGCATTTT | - | TRBJ1-5 | TRBD1 | TRBV7-9